Shown below are 2 T cell receptor beta chains from a single sample sequenced in a study of T cell responses to AZD1222 COVID-19 vaccine. The protocol was immunoSEQ multiplex PCR, while the TCRdb copy is restricted to in-frame clones and leaves out a portion. The sample shows around 91,000 clones, roughly 90% of them seen only once. The sample here was peripheral blood, taken on day 0 of AZD1222 vaccination. Receptors were obtained from an adult in good health.

This chain connects TRBV5-6 to TRBJ2-7; 9 nucleotides align to TRBD2. The J segment lost 3 bases and the V segment lost 1 base, leaving 8 bases of the junction unmatched. CDR3 length: 16 amino acids. CDR1 and CDR2 from the germline V gene are SGHDT and YYEEEE. This CDR3 reads CASSLSGLAANYEQYF. The CDR3 DNA is TGTGCCAGCAGCTTGTCGGGACTAGCCGCTAACTACGAGCAGTACTTC.

This sequence joins TRBV28 and TRBJ2-6; TRBD1 matches at 10 bases. The CDR3 length is 19 residues. V gave up 4 bases and J gave up 0 bases; unmatched junction bases: 9. The germline gives CDR1 MDHEN, CDR2 SYDVKM. The chain's CDR3 is CASSSTWWTGGSGANVLTF. The DNA of the CDR3 is TGTGCCAGCAGTTCTACCTGGTGGACAGGGGGCTCTGGGGCCAACGTCCTGACTTTC.